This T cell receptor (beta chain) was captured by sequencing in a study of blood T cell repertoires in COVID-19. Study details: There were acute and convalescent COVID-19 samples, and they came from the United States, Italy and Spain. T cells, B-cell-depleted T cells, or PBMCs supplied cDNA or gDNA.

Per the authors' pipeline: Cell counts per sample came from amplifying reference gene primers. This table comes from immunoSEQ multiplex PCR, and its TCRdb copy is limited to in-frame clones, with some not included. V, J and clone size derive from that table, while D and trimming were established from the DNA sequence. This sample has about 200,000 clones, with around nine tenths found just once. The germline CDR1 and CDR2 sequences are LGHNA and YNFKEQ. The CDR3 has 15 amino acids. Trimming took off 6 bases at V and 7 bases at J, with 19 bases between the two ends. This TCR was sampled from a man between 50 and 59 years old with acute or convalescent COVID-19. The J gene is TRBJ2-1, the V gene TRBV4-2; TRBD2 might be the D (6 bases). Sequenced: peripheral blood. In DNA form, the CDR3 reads TGTGCCAGCAGACATATCCCCGGGACTTGGAATGAGCAGTTCTTC. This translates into CASRHIPGTWNEQFF.